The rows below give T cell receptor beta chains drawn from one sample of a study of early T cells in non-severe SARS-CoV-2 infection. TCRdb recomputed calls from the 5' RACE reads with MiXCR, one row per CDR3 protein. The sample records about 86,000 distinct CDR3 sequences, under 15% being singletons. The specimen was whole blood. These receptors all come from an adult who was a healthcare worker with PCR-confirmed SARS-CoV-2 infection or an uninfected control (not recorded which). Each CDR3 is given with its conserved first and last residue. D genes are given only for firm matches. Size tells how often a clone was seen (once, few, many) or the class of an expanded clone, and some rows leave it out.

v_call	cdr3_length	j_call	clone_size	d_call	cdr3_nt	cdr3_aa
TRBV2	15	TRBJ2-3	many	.	TGTGCCAGCAGTGATCAGGGACTTCTCACAGATACGCAGTATTTT	CASSDQGLLTDTQYF
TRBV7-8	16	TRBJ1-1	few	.	TGTGCCAGCAGCCCCCCGGAGGACAGCCAGAACACTGAAGCTTTCTTT	CASSPPEDSQNTEAFF
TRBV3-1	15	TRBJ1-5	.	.	TGTGCCAGCAGCCAAGGGATACAGGGCAATCAGCCCCAGCATTTT	CASSQGIQGNQPQHF
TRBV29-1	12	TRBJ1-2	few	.	TGCAGCGGCGGACAACAGGGCTATGGCTACACCTTC	CSGGQQGYGYTF
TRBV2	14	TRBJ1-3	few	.	TGTGCCAGCAGTGTCAGGGTTTCTGGAAACACCATATATTTT	CASSVRVSGNTIYF
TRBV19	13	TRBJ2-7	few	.	TGTGCCAGTAGGCCGGGGGCAGCGAACGAGCAGTACTTC	CASRPGAANEQYF
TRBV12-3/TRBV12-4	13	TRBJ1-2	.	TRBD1	TGTGCCAGCAGTGTACAGGGGCGGCGGGGCTACACCTTC	CASSVQGRRGYTF
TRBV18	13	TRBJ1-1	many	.	TGTGCCAGCTCCCATGGGGTGAACACTGAAGCTTTCTTT	CASSHGVNTEAFF
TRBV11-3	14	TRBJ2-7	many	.	TGTGCCAGCAGCTTAGATCAAGGGACCGACGAGCAGTACTTC	CASSLDQGTDEQYF
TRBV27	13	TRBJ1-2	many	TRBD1	TGTGCCAGCAGGCAGAAGACAGGGCATGGCTACACCTTC	CASRQKTGHGYTF
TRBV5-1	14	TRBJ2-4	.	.	TGCGCCAGCAGCTTGGGGCAGCTGCAAAACATTCAGTACTTC	CASSLGQLQNIQYF
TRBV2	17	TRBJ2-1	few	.	TGTGCCAGCGGTAGGGGGCTAGCGGGTTACTCCTACAATGAGCAGTTCTTC	CASGRGLAGYSYNEQFF
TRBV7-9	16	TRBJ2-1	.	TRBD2	TGTGCCAGCAGCTTAACTACGGCGGGAGGTTACAATGAGCAGTTCTTC	CASSLTTAGGYNEQFF
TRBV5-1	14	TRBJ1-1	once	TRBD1	TGCGCCAGCATAGTAGGGGGCCGGAACACTGAAGCTTTCTTT	CASIVGGRNTEAFF